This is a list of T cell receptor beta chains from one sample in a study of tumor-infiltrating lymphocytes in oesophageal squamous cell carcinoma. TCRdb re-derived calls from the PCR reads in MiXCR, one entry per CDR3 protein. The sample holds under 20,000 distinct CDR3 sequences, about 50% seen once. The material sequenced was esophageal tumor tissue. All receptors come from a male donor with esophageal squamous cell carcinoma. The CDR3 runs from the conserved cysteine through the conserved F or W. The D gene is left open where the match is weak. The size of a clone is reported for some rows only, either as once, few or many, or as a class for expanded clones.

cdr3_nt: TGTGCCAGCAGCTTAGCGCTCAGCGGGGGGGCCCTTAGGAACATTCAGTACTTC; cdr3_aa: CASSLALSGGALRNIQYF; v_call: TRBV7-8; j_call: TRBJ2-4; d_call: TRBD2; clone_size: .
cdr3_nt: TGCGCCAGTCGACTAGCGGCCTTTCGGGATGAGCAGTTCTTC; cdr3_aa: CASRLAAFRDEQFF; v_call: TRBV10-2; j_call: TRBJ2-1; d_call: TRBD2; clone_size: .
cdr3_nt: TGTGCCAGCAGCGCGGACACTTCGAGCTCCTACAATGAGCAGTTCTTC; cdr3_aa: CASSADTSSSYNEQFF; v_call: TRBV7-6; j_call: TRBJ2-1; d_call: .; clone_size: few
cdr3_nt: TGCGCCAGCAGCAAAGAATACAGGGGTGAGACCCAGTACTTC; cdr3_aa: CASSKEYRGETQYF; v_call: TRBV5-1; j_call: TRBJ2-5; d_call: TRBD1; clone_size: many
cdr3_nt: TGTGCCAGCAGCCCGCGGTTCGTGGGGGAGTCACCCCTCCACTTT; cdr3_aa: CASSPRFVGESPLHF; v_call: TRBV7-8; j_call: TRBJ1-6; d_call: .; clone_size: .
cdr3_nt: TGTGCCAGCAGCCCCGGGACTATTGGGGAGACCCAGTACTTC; cdr3_aa: CASSPGTIGETQYF; v_call: TRBV7-6; j_call: TRBJ2-5; d_call: TRBD2; clone_size: .
cdr3_nt: TGCGCCAGCAGTGACCTCGGGGGTCAGCCCCAGCATTTT; cdr3_aa: CASSDLGGQPQHF; v_call: TRBV10-2; j_call: TRBJ1-5; d_call: .; clone_size: many
cdr3_nt: TGTGCCAGCAGCCCATCGGTTGTGAGCTCCTACAATGAGCAGTTCTTC; cdr3_aa: CASSPSVVSSYNEQFF; v_call: TRBV7-3; j_call: TRBJ2-1; d_call: .; clone_size: few
cdr3_nt: TGTGCCAGCAGTCGAGATTCCCAAGAGACCCAGTACTTC; cdr3_aa: CASSRDSQETQYF; v_call: TRBV12-3/TRBV12-4; j_call: TRBJ2-5; d_call: .; clone_size: .
cdr3_nt: TGTGCCAGCAGTTACGGCTCTGGGGCCAACGTCCTGACTTTC; cdr3_aa: CASSYGSGANVLTF; v_call: TRBV6-6; j_call: TRBJ2-6; d_call: .; clone_size: .
cdr3_nt: TGTGCCAGCAGCTTAGGGTCCGGGGACTCGGAGCAGTACTTC; cdr3_aa: CASSLGSGDSEQYF; v_call: TRBV7-2; j_call: TRBJ2-5; d_call: .; clone_size: .
cdr3_nt: TGTGCCAGCAGCTTGGGGATAGATACGCAGTATTTT; cdr3_aa: CASSLGIDTQYF; v_call: TRBV5-5; j_call: TRBJ2-3; d_call: .; clone_size: .
cdr3_nt: TGTGCCAGCAGCCAAGACTTAGGGACACCTCACCGGTACTTC; cdr3_aa: CASSQDLGTPHRYF; v_call: TRBV6-1; j_call: TRBJ2-7; d_call: .; clone_size: many
cdr3_nt: TGTGCCAGCAGCTTAGGTCGAAACAATGAGCAGTTCTTC; cdr3_aa: CASSLGRNNEQFF; v_call: TRBV7-4; j_call: TRBJ2-1; d_call: .; clone_size: .
cdr3_nt: TGTGCCAGCACCCGGGGACAGCTCCAGCCCCAGTTCTTC; cdr3_aa: CASTRGQLQPQFF; v_call: TRBV12-3/TRBV12-4; j_call: TRBJ2-1; d_call: TRBD1; clone_size: medium-sized
cdr3_nt: TGTGCCACCAGTGATACTAGCGGGAGGCTACAACGCTACAATGAGCAGTTCTTC; cdr3_aa: CATSDTSGRLQRYNEQFF; v_call: TRBV24-1; j_call: TRBJ2-1; d_call: TRBD2; clone_size: once
cdr3_nt: TGTGCCAGCAGTTTTTCCGAGACTAGCGTCGAGCAGTACTTC; cdr3_aa: CASSFSETSVEQYF; v_call: TRBV27; j_call: TRBJ2-7; d_call: TRBD2; clone_size: many
cdr3_nt: TGTGCCAGCAGCTTGGTGGGACAGGGGAAGGAGACCCAGTACTTC; cdr3_aa: CASSLVGQGKETQYF; v_call: TRBV7-3; j_call: TRBJ2-5; d_call: TRBD1; clone_size: .
cdr3_nt: TGTGCCTGCAGGGTGTTTGAGACCCAGTACTTC; cdr3_aa: CACRVFETQYF; v_call: TRBV2; j_call: TRBJ2-5; d_call: .; clone_size: many
cdr3_nt: TGCGCCAGCAGTGAGATTGGGGGAGTGGAGACCCAGTACTTC; cdr3_aa: CASSEIGGVETQYF; v_call: TRBV10-2; j_call: TRBJ2-5; d_call: .; clone_size: few
cdr3_nt: TGTGCCAGCAGCCCGGCTAGAACCACAGATACGCAGTATTTT; cdr3_aa: CASSPARTTDTQYF; v_call: TRBV7-2; j_call: TRBJ2-3; d_call: .; clone_size: .
cdr3_nt: TGCGCCAGCACCGCGACTAGCCCAACTCCCTACGAGCAGTACTTC; cdr3_aa: CASTATSPTPYEQYF; v_call: TRBV10-2; j_call: TRBJ2-7; d_call: TRBD2; clone_size: few
cdr3_nt: TGTGCCAGCAGTTACTACACAGATACGCAGTATTTT; cdr3_aa: CASSYYTDTQYF; v_call: TRBV6-6; j_call: TRBJ2-3; d_call: .; clone_size: .
cdr3_nt: TGTGCCGGGGGACAGGAATCCTACGAGCAGTACTTC; cdr3_aa: CAGGQESYEQYF; v_call: TRBV2; j_call: TRBJ2-7; d_call: TRBD1; clone_size: .
cdr3_nt: TGTGCCAGCAGCTTAACGATTGGGGACAAAACTGGCTACACCTTC; cdr3_aa: CASSLTIGDKTGYTF; v_call: TRBV7-3; j_call: TRBJ1-2; d_call: .; clone_size: .
cdr3_nt: TGCGCCAGCAGCGCGTTCGACGAGCAGTACTTC; cdr3_aa: CASSAFDEQYF; v_call: TRBV5-1; j_call: TRBJ2-7; d_call: .; clone_size: many
cdr3_nt: TGTGCCAGCAGCTTAGTAAAGGCCACTGAAGCTTTCTTT; cdr3_aa: CASSLVKATEAFF; v_call: TRBV7-6; j_call: TRBJ1-1; d_call: .; clone_size: .
cdr3_nt: TGTGCCAGCAGCTTAGGGACAGGCGCGACCTACGAGCAGTACTTC; cdr3_aa: CASSLGTGATYEQYF; v_call: TRBV7-2; j_call: TRBJ2-7; d_call: TRBD1; clone_size: .
cdr3_nt: TGTGCCAGCAGCTTAGGGTCCTGGGTTGAGCAGTTCTTC; cdr3_aa: CASSLGSWVEQFF; v_call: TRBV7-2; j_call: TRBJ2-1; d_call: .; clone_size: .
cdr3_nt: TGTGCCAGCAGTTCGGGAGTGAGGAATGAGCAGTTCTTC; cdr3_aa: CASSSGVRNEQFF; v_call: TRBV12-3/TRBV12-4; j_call: TRBJ2-1; d_call: .; clone_size: few
cdr3_nt: TGCGCCAGCAGCCCGCCAGTGGTTGGGGCCAACGTCCTGACTTTC; cdr3_aa: CASSPPVVGANVLTF; v_call: TRBV5-1; j_call: TRBJ2-6; d_call: .; clone_size: .
cdr3_nt: TGTGCCAGCAGTTATGCAAGCGGGGGCAAATACAATGAGCAGTTCTTC; cdr3_aa: CASSYASGGKYNEQFF; v_call: TRBV27; j_call: TRBJ2-1; d_call: TRBD2; clone_size: .
cdr3_nt: TGTGCCAGCAGTGAGCTTTCCGGGACAAACGTAAAACTGTTTTTT; cdr3_aa: CASSELSGTNVKLFF; v_call: TRBV2; j_call: TRBJ1-4; d_call: .; clone_size: many
cdr3_nt: TGTGCCAGCAGCAGACCCCCAGGGCGGTGGCAGTTCTTC; cdr3_aa: CASSRPPGRWQFF; v_call: TRBV7-9; j_call: TRBJ2-1; d_call: .; clone_size: few
cdr3_nt: TGTGCCAGCAGCTTAGTGGGGGGTAGCGGCAATCAGCCCCAGCATTTT; cdr3_aa: CASSLVGGSGNQPQHF; v_call: TRBV7-2; j_call: TRBJ1-5; d_call: .; clone_size: .
cdr3_nt: TGCGCCAGCAGCTGGACAGGGGAGAACACTGAAGCTTTCTTT; cdr3_aa: CASSWTGENTEAFF; v_call: TRBV5-1; j_call: TRBJ1-1; d_call: TRBD1; clone_size: many
cdr3_nt: TGTGCCAGCAGTCGGGGGGGCACAGGGGCTCAAGGCTACACCTTC; cdr3_aa: CASSRGGTGAQGYTF; v_call: TRBV6-1; j_call: TRBJ1-2; d_call: TRBD1; clone_size: .
cdr3_nt: TGTGCCATCAGTGTGTCTTCTAGCGGGAGGAACACCGGGGAGCTGTTTTTT; cdr3_aa: CAISVSSSGRNTGELFF; v_call: TRBV10-3; j_call: TRBJ2-2; d_call: TRBD2; clone_size: medium-sized
cdr3_nt: TGTGCCAGCAGCGCCACCGTCACAGATACGCAGTATTTT; cdr3_aa: CASSATVTDTQYF; v_call: TRBV7-2; j_call: TRBJ2-3; d_call: .; clone_size: .
cdr3_nt: TGTGCCAGCAGCTTAGAATACGGGAGTGGCTACACCTTC; cdr3_aa: CASSLEYGSGYTF; v_call: TRBV7-9; j_call: TRBJ1-2; d_call: .; clone_size: many
cdr3_nt: TGTGCCAGCAGCTTAAGTTTGCGGGACAATGAGCAGTTCTTC; cdr3_aa: CASSLSLRDNEQFF; v_call: TRBV7-3; j_call: TRBJ2-1; d_call: .; clone_size: .
cdr3_nt: TGTGCCACCAGTGATTGGCAGGGAAATGGCTACACCTTC; cdr3_aa: CATSDWQGNGYTF; v_call: TRBV24-1; j_call: TRBJ1-2; d_call: .; clone_size: many
cdr3_nt: TGTGCCAGCAGCTTACAGGGGGGGCAGTACAATGAGCAGTTCTTC; cdr3_aa: CASSLQGGQYNEQFF; v_call: TRBV7-9; j_call: TRBJ2-1; d_call: .; clone_size: many
cdr3_nt: TGTGCCATCAAAAAGGGTTCGGGGACCCAGTACTTC; cdr3_aa: CAIKKGSGTQYF; v_call: TRBV10-3; j_call: TRBJ2-5; d_call: .; clone_size: once
cdr3_nt: TGTGCCAGCAGCTTAGGGCGGCAGGTTACGGGTGAGCAGTTCTTC; cdr3_aa: CASSLGRQVTGEQFF; v_call: TRBV7-3; j_call: TRBJ2-1; d_call: .; clone_size: .
cdr3_nt: TGTGCCAGCAGCTCGACTAGCGGGGTATTGGGTGAGCAGTACTTC; cdr3_aa: CASSSTSGVLGEQYF; v_call: TRBV7-6; j_call: TRBJ2-7; d_call: TRBD2; clone_size: .
cdr3_nt: TGTGCCAGCAGCCCCCCGGTGGTAGCGGGGGGAGAGACCCAGTACTTC; cdr3_aa: CASSPPVVAGGETQYF; v_call: TRBV7-8; j_call: TRBJ2-5; d_call: TRBD2; clone_size: few
cdr3_nt: TGTGCCAGCAGCCCCGGCGGAGGGGACTCCTACGAGCAGTACTTC; cdr3_aa: CASSPGGGDSYEQYF; v_call: TRBV7-3; j_call: TRBJ2-7; d_call: .; clone_size: medium-sized
cdr3_nt: TGCAGCACCGAGGACCCTTCTCTCCGCAATGAGCAGTTCTTC; cdr3_aa: CSTEDPSLRNEQFF; v_call: TRBV20-1; j_call: TRBJ2-1; d_call: .; clone_size: many
cdr3_nt: TGCGCCAGCACCACTAATCCTGGGGCAACTGGGGCCAACGTCCTGACTTTC; cdr3_aa: CASTTNPGATGANVLTF; v_call: TRBV5-1; j_call: TRBJ2-6; d_call: .; clone_size: many
cdr3_nt: TGTGCCAGCAGTTCCGGGTACAGCACAGATACGCAGTATTTT; cdr3_aa: CASSSGYSTDTQYF; v_call: TRBV12-3/TRBV12-4; j_call: TRBJ2-3; d_call: .; clone_size: many
cdr3_nt: TGTGCCAGCAGCCGGGACAGGGATTTTAAAAACATTCAGTACTTC; cdr3_aa: CASSRDRDFKNIQYF; v_call: TRBV11-2; j_call: TRBJ2-4; d_call: TRBD1; clone_size: many
cdr3_nt: TGTGCCAGCAGCTTAGGACAGGGTGAGCAGCCCCAGCATTTT; cdr3_aa: CASSLGQGEQPQHF; v_call: TRBV7-8; j_call: TRBJ1-5; d_call: TRBD1; clone_size: medium-sized
cdr3_nt: TGTGCCAGCAGCTTTGTAGGACTCACAGATACGCAGTATTTT; cdr3_aa: CASSFVGLTDTQYF; v_call: TRBV5-5; j_call: TRBJ2-3; d_call: .; clone_size: many
cdr3_nt: TGTGCTAGCAGCTTATCTGGATACTCCAATGAGCAGTTCTTC; cdr3_aa: CASSLSGYSNEQFF; v_call: TRBV7-6; j_call: TRBJ2-1; d_call: .; clone_size: few
cdr3_nt: TGTGCCAGCTCACCGGACAGGCTCGGAGGCACTGAAGCTTTCTTT; cdr3_aa: CASSPDRLGGTEAFF; v_call: TRBV18; j_call: TRBJ1-1; d_call: TRBD1; clone_size: many
cdr3_nt: TGTGCCAGCAGCTTGTCGGGGGTGACCCGGCAGACCCAGTACTTC; cdr3_aa: CASSLSGVTRQTQYF; v_call: TRBV7-2; j_call: TRBJ2-5; d_call: .; clone_size: few
cdr3_nt: TGTGCCAGCAGTGTAGCGTCCAGCTCCTACAATGAGCAGTTCTTC; cdr3_aa: CASSVASSSYNEQFF; v_call: TRBV6-1; j_call: TRBJ2-1; d_call: .; clone_size: once
cdr3_nt: TGTGCCAGCAGCCGTCAATCCACAAGCGGCACTGAAGCTTTCTTT; cdr3_aa: CASSRQSTSGTEAFF; v_call: TRBV7-2; j_call: TRBJ1-1; d_call: .; clone_size: .
cdr3_nt: TGTGCCAGCAGCTTAACGGGCGGGACAGGGGTATCAGCTTTCTTT; cdr3_aa: CASSLTGGTGVSAFF; v_call: TRBV7-3; j_call: TRBJ1-1; d_call: TRBD1; clone_size: .